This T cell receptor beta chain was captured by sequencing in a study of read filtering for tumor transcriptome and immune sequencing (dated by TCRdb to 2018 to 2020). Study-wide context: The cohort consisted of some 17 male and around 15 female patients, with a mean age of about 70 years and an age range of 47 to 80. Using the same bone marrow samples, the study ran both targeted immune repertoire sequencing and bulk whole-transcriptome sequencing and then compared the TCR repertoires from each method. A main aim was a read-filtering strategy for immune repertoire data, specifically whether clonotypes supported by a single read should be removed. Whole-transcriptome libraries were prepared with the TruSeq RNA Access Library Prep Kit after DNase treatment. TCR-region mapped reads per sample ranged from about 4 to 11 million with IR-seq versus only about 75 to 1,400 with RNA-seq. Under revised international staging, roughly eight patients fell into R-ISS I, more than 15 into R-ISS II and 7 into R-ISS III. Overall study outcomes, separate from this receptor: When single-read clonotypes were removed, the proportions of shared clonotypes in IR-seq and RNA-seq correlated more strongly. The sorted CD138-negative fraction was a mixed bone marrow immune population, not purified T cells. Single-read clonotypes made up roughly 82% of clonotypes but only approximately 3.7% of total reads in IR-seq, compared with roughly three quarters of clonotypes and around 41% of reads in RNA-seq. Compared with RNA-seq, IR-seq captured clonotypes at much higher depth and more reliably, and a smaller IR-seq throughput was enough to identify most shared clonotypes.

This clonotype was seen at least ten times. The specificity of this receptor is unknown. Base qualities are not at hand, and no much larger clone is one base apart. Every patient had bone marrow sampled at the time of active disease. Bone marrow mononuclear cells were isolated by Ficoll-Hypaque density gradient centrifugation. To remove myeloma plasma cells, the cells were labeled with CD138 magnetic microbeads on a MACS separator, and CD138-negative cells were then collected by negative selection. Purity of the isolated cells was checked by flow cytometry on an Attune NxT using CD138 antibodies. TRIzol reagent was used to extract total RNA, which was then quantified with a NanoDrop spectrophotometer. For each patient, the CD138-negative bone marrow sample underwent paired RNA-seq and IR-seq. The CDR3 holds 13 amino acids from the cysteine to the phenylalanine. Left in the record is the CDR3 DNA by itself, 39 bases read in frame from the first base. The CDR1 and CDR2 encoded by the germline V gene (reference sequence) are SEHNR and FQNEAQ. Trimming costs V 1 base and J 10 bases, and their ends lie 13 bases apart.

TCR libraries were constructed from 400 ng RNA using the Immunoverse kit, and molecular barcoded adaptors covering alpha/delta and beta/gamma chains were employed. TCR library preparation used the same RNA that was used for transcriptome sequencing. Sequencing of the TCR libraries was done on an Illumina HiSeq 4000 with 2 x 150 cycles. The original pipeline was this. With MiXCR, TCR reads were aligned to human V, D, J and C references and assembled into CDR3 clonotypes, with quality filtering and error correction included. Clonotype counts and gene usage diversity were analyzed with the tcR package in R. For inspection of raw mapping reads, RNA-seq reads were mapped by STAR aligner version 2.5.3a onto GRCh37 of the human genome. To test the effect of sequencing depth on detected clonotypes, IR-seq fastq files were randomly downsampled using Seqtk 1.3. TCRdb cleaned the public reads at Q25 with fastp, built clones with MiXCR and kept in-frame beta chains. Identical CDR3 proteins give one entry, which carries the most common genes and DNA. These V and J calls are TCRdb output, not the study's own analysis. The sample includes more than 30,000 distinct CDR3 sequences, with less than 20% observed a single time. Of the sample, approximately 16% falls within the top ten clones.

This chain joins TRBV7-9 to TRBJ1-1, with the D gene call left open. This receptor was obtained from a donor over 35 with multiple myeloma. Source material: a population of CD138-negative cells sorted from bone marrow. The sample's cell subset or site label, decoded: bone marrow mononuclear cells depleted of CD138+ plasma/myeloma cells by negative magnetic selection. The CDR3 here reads CASSLDGGRGAFF. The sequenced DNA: TGTGCCAGCAGCTTAGATGGTGGACGGGGAGCTTTCTTT.